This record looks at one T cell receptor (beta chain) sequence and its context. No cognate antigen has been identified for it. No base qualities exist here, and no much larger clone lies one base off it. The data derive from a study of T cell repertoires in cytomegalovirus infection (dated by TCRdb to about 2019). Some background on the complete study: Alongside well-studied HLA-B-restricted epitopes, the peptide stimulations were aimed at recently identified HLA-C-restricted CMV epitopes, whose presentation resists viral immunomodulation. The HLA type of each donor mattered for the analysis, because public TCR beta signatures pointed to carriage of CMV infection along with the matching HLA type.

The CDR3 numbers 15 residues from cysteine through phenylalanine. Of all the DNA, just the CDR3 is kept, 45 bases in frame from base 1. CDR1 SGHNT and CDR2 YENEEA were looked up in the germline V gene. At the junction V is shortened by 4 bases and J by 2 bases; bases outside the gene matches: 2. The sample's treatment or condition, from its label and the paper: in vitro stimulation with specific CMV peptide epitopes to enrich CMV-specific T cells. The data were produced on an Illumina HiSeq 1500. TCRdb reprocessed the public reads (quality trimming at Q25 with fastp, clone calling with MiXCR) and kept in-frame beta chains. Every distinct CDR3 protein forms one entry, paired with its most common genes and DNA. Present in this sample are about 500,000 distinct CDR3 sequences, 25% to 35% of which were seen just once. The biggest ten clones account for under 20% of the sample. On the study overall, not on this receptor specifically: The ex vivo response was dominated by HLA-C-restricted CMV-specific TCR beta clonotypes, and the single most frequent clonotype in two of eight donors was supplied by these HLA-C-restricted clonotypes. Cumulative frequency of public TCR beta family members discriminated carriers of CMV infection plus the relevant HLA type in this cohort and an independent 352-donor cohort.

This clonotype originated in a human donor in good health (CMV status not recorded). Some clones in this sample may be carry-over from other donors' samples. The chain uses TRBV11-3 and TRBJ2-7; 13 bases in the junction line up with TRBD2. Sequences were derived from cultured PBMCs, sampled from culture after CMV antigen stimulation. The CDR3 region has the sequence CASSSTSGRAYEQYF. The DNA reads TGTGCCAGCAGCTCAACTAGCGGGAGGGCCTACGAGCAGTACTTC. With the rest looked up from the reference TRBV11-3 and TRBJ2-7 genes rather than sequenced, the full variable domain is EAGVVQSPRYKIIEKKQPVAFWCNPISGHNTLYWYLQNLGQGPELLIRYENEEAVDDSQLPKDRFSAERLKGVDSTLKIQPAELGDSAVYLCASSSTSGRAYEQYFGPGTRLTVT.